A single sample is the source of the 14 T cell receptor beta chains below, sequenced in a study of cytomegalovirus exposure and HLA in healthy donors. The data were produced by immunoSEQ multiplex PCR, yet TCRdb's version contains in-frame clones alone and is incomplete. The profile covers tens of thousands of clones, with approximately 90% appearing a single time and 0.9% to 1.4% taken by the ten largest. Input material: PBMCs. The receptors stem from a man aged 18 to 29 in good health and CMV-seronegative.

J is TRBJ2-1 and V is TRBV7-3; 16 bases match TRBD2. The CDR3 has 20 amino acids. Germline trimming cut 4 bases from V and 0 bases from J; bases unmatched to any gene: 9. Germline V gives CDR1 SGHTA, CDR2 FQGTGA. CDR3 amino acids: CASSSNAGTSGGGSYNEQFF. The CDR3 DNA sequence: TGTGCCAGCAGCTCCAACGCCGGGACTAGCGGGGGGGGCTCCTACAATGAGCAGTTCTTC.

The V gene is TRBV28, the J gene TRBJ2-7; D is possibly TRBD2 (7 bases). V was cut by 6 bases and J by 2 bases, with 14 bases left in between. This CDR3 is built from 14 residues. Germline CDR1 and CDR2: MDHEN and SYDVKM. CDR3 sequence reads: CASSRGGEAYEQYF. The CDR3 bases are TGTGCCAGCAGCCGAGGGGGGGAGGCCTACGAGCAGTACTTC.

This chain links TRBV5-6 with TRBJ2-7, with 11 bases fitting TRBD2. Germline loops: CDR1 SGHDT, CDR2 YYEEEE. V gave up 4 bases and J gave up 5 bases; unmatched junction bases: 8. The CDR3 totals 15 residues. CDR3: CASSQTVAGGDEQYF. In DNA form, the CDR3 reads TGTGCCAGCAGCCAGACCGTAGCGGGAGGGGACGAGCAGTACTTC.

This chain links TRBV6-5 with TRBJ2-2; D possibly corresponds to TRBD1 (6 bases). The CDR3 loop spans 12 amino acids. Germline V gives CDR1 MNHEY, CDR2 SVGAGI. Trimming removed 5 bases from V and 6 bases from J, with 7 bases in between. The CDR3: CASSGGPGELFF. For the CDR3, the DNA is TGTGCCAGCAGTGGGGGCCCCGGGGAGCTGTTTTTT.

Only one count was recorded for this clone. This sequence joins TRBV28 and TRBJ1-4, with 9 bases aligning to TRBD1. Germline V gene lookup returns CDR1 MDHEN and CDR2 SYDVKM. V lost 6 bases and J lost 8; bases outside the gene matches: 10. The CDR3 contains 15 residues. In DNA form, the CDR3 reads TGTGCCAGCAGCCTTGTGGGGACAGGGCAAGAAAAACTGTTTTTT. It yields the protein CASSLVGTGQEKLFF.

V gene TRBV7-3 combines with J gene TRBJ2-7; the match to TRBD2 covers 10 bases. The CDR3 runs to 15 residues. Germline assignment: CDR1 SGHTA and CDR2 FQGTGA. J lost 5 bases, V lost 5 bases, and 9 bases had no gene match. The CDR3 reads CASSPSGGAYHEQYF. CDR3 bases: TGTGCCAGCAGCCCAAGCGGGGGGGCCTATCACGAGCAGTACTTC.

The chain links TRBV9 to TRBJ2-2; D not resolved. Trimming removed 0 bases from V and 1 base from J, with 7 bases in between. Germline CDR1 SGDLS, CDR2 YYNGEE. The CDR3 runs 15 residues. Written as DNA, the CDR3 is TGTGCCAGCAGCGTAGATCCCTTGAACACCGGGGAGCTGTTTTTT. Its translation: CASSVDPLNTGELFF. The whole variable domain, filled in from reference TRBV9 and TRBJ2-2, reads DSGVTQTPKHLITATGQRVTLRCSPRSGDLSVYWYQQSLDQGLQFLIQYYNGEERAKGNILERFSAQQFPDLHSELNLSSLELGDSALYFCASSVDPLNTGELFFGEGSRLTVL.

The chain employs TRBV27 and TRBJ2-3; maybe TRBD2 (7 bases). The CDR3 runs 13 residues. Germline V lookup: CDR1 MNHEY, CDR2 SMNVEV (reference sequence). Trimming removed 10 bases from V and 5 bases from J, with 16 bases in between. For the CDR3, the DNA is TGTGCCACCCCGGGAAGGGGGGGAGATACGCAGTATTTT. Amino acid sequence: CATPGRGGDTQYF.

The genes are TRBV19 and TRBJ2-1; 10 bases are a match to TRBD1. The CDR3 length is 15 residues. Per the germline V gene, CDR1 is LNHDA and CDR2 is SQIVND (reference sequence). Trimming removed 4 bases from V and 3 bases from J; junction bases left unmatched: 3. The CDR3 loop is CASSTTGGVYNEQFF. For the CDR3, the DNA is TGTGCCAGTAGTACGACAGGGGGCGTCTACAATGAGCAGTTCTTC.

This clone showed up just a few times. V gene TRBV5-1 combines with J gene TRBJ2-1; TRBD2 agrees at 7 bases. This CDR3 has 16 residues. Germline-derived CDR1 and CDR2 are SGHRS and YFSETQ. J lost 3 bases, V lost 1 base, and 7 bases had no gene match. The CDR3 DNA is TGCGCCAGCAGCTTGTCTAGCCGGGGGGACTACAATGAGCAGTTCTTC. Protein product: CASSLSSRGDYNEQFF.

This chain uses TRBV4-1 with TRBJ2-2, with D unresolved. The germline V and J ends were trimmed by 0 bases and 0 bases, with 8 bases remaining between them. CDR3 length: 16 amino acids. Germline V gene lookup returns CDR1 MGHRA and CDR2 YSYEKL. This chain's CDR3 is CASSQDARTNTGELFF. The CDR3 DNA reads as TGCGCCAGCAGCCAAGACGCTAGGACGAACACCGGGGAGCTGTTTTTT.

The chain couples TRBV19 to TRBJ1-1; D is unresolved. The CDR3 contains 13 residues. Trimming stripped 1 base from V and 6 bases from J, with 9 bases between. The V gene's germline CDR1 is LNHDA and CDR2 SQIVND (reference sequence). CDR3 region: CASSIVSVSEAFF. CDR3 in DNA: TGTGCCAGTAGTATAGTCTCCGTGTCTGAAGCTTTCTTT.

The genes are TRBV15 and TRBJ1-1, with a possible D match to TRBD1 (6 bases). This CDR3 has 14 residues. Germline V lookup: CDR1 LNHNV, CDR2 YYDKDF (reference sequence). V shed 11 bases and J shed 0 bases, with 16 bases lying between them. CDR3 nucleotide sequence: TGTGCCTCAGGGGCCGGAATCATGAACACTGAAGCTTTCTTT. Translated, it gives CASGAGIMNTEAFF.

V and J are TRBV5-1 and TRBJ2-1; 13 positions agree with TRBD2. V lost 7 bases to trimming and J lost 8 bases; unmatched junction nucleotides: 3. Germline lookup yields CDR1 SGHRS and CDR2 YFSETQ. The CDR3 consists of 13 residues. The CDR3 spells CASVGLAGDEQFF. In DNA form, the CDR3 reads TGCGCCAGCGTAGGACTAGCGGGGGATGAGCAGTTCTTC.